This T cell receptor beta chain was recovered during a study of blood T cell repertoires in COVID-19. Across the whole study: Whether acute or convalescent, the COVID-19 samples came from the United States, Italy and Spain.

Authors' data handling: Estimates of nucleated cell counts were drawn from the amplification of reference gene primers. The protocol was immunoSEQ multiplex PCR, while the TCRdb copy is restricted to in-frame clones and leaves out a portion. D and trimming come from the DNA, and the V and J calls and clone size come from that table. The sample consists of over 150,000 clones, 90% to 95% of them appearing once. J lost 9 bases, V lost 6 bases, and 3 bases had no gene match. CDR1 MNHEY and CDR2 SVGAGI come from the germline V gene. This CDR3 has 12 residues. The rearrangement links TRBV6-5 to TRBJ1-5; 9 positions agree with TRBD1. Specimen: peripheral blood. This clonotype originated in a man under 40 with COVID-19, enrolled during active disease. Written as DNA, the CDR3 is TGTGCCAGCAGGGTGGACAGGGGGCCCCAGCATTTT. It specifies CASRVDRGPQHF.